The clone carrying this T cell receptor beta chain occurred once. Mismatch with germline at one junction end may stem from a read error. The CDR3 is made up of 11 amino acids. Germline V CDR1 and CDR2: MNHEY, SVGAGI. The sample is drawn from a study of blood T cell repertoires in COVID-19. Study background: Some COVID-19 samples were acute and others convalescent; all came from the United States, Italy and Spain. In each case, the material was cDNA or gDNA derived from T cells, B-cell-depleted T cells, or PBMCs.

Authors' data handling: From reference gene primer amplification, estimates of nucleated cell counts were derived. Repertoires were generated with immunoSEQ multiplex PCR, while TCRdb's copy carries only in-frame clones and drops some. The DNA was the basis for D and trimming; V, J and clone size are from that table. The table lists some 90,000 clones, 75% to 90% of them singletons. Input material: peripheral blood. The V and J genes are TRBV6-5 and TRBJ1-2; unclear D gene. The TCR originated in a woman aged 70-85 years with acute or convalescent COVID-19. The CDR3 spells CASSYLGRPFF. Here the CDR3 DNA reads TGTGCCAGCAGTTACTTGGGCAGGCCCTTTTTC.